The TCR beta chain described here comes from a study of blood T cell repertoires in COVID-19. Repertoires were generated with immunoSEQ multiplex PCR, while TCRdb's copy carries only in-frame clones and drops some. Of 40,000 to 45,000 clones in the sample, roughly 87% were seen once. The receptor comes from a human donor in a cohort sampled during active COVID-19. Sequenced input: peripheral blood.

Here the CDR3 DNA reads TGTGCCAGCAGCCCAGGGGGCGTCTACGAGCAGTACTTC. Translating gives CASSPGGVYEQYF. The chain employs TRBV6-5 and TRBJ2-7; the match to TRBD1 covers 8 bases. J gave up 3 bases and V 6 bases, and 4 bases lay outside the gene matches. Germline V CDR1 and CDR2: MNHEY, SVGAGI. This CDR3 spans 13 amino acids.